This TCR beta chain was retrieved from a study of cytomegalovirus exposure and HLA in healthy donors. Study results and caveats: Because they were indistinguishable, some V segments, including TRBV6-2 and TRBV6-3, were excluded.

The germline CDR1 and CDR2 sequences are SGHTA and FQGTGA. This CDR3 spans 15 amino acids. V was trimmed by 6 bases and J by 0 bases, leaving 9 bases between them. To note about this clone: Its specificity is unknown.

The study ran its PCR with 60 Vbeta and 13 Jbeta primers. Sequencing was performed with immunoSEQ multiplex PCR; in TCRdb, only in-frame clones are kept and a portion is missing. The sample holds hundreds of thousands of clones; over 65% are singletons and the top ten take 0.63%. The rearrangement joins TRBV7-3 to TRBJ2-6, with a possible D match to TRBD1 (6 bases). Source material: PBMCs. The clonotype was recovered from a man between 18 and 29 years old in good health and CMV-seronegative. The CDR3 region has the DNA TGTGCCAGCAGATCGGACAGCTCTGGGGCCAACGTCCTGACTTTC. It yields the protein CASRSDSSGANVLTF. The entire variable domain, with the rest obtained from reference TRBV7-3 and TRBJ2-6, is as follows: GAGVSQTPSNKVTEKGKYVELRCDPISGHTALYWYRQSLGQGPEFLIYFQGTGAADDSGLPNDRFFAVRPEGSVSTLKIQRTERGDSAVYLCASRSDSSGANVLTFGAGSRLTVL.